The source of this T cell receptor beta chain is a study of T cell responses to AZD1222 COVID-19 vaccine. This clone was detected once. Its matching antigen is unknown. The CDR3 is 13 residues long. Trimming at V came to 5 bases and at J to 8 bases, leaving 6 bases not matched to a gene. Germline V gene lookup returns CDR1 SEHNR and CDR2 FQNEAQ (reference sequence). Study-wide results and caveats: Regions 160-218 and 743-854 dominated among vaccine-associated CD4 TCRs spanning spike. Vaccination with two AZD1222 doses was followed by a rise in Spike-specific TCR breadth and depth. The sample set comprised mostly white British donors with more females, and clonal diversity was possibly underestimated. Every sample of the repertoires postdated the peak T cell response.

This table comes from immunoSEQ multiplex PCR, and its TCRdb copy is limited to in-frame clones, with some not included. The repertoire includes roughly 100,000 clones, 91% of them detected once, and 35% to 50% sits in the top ten. The source material was peripheral blood, sampled on day 0 of AZD1222 vaccination. The V gene is TRBV7-9, the J gene TRBJ1-2, with 9 bases that match TRBD1. This TCR was sampled from an adult in good health. Written as DNA, the CDR3 is TGTGCCAGCAGCCTACAGGGGGCGCGGGGCTACACCTTC. Translation: CASSLQGARGYTF.